This record concerns one T cell receptor beta chain sequence. Its antigen is still unknown. The data belong to a study of OX40 agonist ivuxolimab in advanced cancers. Study-level findings and limits: Normalized T-cell clonal expansion was also low in a subset of nonresponders. CD8+ T cells showed, on average, more clonal expansion than CD4+ cells.

Only in-frame clones appear in the TCRdb table, and some are missing; sequencing was by immunoSEQ multiplex PCR. There are 60,000 to 90,000 clones in the sample; over 75% occur only once, and under 6.5% lies in the top ten. Trimming took off 3 bases at V and 1 base at J, with 11 bases between the two ends. The CDR3 totals 14 residues. Looked up from germline, CDR1 is SGHNT and CDR2 is YYREEE (reference sequence). The sequences come from CD4+ or CD8+ T cells sorted from blood, collected in a trial of the OX40 agonist ivuxolimab. The receptor was isolated from an adult with an advanced solid tumor such as melanoma, head and neck, liver or kidney cancer. This chain uses TRBV5-4 with TRBJ2-7; TRBD2 might be the D (6 bases). As DNA, the CDR3 is TGTGCCAGCAGCTGGATGGGGAGGTCCTACGAGCAGTACTTC. It translates to CASSWMGRSYEQYF.